This TCR beta chain was obtained from a study of shared clonotypes between healthy human individuals. Germline V gives CDR1 LNHDA, CDR2 SQIVND (reference sequence). There are 16 residues in the CDR3. V gave up 0 bases and J gave up 3 bases, with 14 bases separating them. Profiled with immunoSEQ multiplex PCR; TCRdb holds only in-frame clones, not every one. The sample includes over 2 million clones, 85% to 95% seen only once; the top ten take about 0.36%. Sequencing was performed on naive CD4+ T cells from PBMCs. Regarding subset: CD45RA+ positively selected. The sequence was collected from a man aged 18 to 30 in good health. Some clones in this sample may be carry-over from other donors' samples. The rearrangement uses TRBV19 and TRBJ2-5; the D is unclear. The CDR3 DNA reads as TGTGCCAGTAGTATAGATCTCCGCAGATTAAAAGAGACCCAGTACTTC. This translates into CASSIDLRRLKETQYF.